This T cell receptor (beta chain) is drawn from a study of T cells after yellow fever vaccination. Study summary: Any fraction with a low cell number was prepared using SMART-Seq v4 Ultra Low Input. Points from the study as a whole: A limited proportion of clonotypes was detected within both the CD4 and CD8 compartments. Reappearing after the booster were most of the clones from primary vaccination (about 95% CD4, about 87% CD8).

5'RACE template switching generated TCR cDNA, adding a universal primer site and UMIs. TCRdb fed the 5' RACE reads into MiXCR, producing one record per CDR3 protein. The data show a few hundred thousand distinct CDR3 sequences, with 6.8% seen just once and roughly 19% held by the top ten. CDR1 and CDR2 (germline): SGHTA, FQGNSA. J lost 6 bases, V lost 5 bases, and 4 bases had no gene match. This CDR3 is built from 13 residues. This clonotype came up a few times. Its antigen is still unknown. The sequence was obtained from a man aged 18-30 years who received the YFV17D yellow fever vaccine. The sequenced sample was PBMCs, obtained around 45 days after the first yellow fever vaccination. V gene TRBV7-2 combines with J gene TRBJ2-1; TRBD2 aligns across 7 bases. The CDR3 protein is CASSLTSFNEQFF. CDR3 DNA sequence: TGTGCCAGCAGCCTGACTAGCTTCAATGAGCAGTTCTTC.